These T cell receptor beta chains were read from a single sample in a study of shared clonotypes between healthy human individuals. Libraries were prepared by immunoSEQ multiplex PCR; TCRdb keeps only in-frame clonotypes and omits some of them. This sample has about 680,000 clones, with 60% to 75% found just once. The material sequenced was memory CD4+ T cells sorted from blood. The receptors shown here come from a woman in her 30s in good health. The CDR3 runs from the conserved cysteine through the conserved F or W. D genes are given only for firm matches. Size values are once, few and many counts, or a class for expanded clones, and some rows have none.

12	TRBV6-1	NA	TRBJ2-7	NA	CASSEGAYEQYF	TGTGCCAGCAGTGAAGGGGCGTACGAGCAGTACTTC
16	TRBV7-2	NA	TRBJ2-1	NA	CASSSGPTRGYNEQFF	TGTGCCAGCAGCTCTGGACCAACCCGGGGCTACAATGAGCAGTTCTTC
16	TRBV11-3	NA	TRBJ2-3	NA	CASSPSDGHSTDTQYF	TGTGCCAGCAGCCCTTCGGACGGCCATAGCACAGATACGCAGTATTTT
15	TRBV5-1	NA	TRBJ2-5	NA	CASSLDAGLQETQYF	TGCGCCAGCAGCTTGGATGCAGGGCTCCAAGAGACCCAGTACTTC
19	TRBV28	NA	TRBJ2-5	NA	CASSATGRGLRLVQETQYF	TGTGCCAGCAGCGCAACGGGAAGGGGGTTACGTCTAGTCCAAGAGACCCAGTACTTC
15	TRBV6-4	once	TRBJ1-1	TRBD1	CASSREQGSGTEAFF	TGTGCCAGCAGTAGAGAACAGGGGTCCGGCACTGAAGCTTTCTTT
15	TRBV19	once	TRBJ2-1	NA	CASSQIGASGNEQFF	TGTGCCAGTAGTCAGATCGGGGCTTCGGGGAATGAGCAGTTCTTC
15	TRBV25-1	NA	TRBJ2-1	NA	CASSELGIRDGEQFF	TGTGCCAGCAGTGAATTGGGCATTCGGGACGGTGAGCAGTTCTTC
15	TRBV5-6	NA	TRBJ2-7	TRBD1	CASSPPSTGSYEQYF	TGTGCCAGCAGCCCCCCCTCGACAGGGTCCTACGAGCAGTACTTC
16	TRBV7-8	many	TRBJ1-1	TRBD1	CASSPDRVRDGTEAFF	TGTGCCAGCAGCCCAGACAGGGTAAGGGACGGCACTGAAGCTTTCTTT
12	TRBV29-1	few	TRBJ2-7	NA	CSVMRDVGEQYF	TGCAGCGTTATGCGAGACGTTGGCGAGCAGTACTTC
14	TRBV5-1	NA	TRBJ2-1	TRBD2	CASSRREGGNEQFF	TGCGCCAGCAGCCGCCGTGAGGGAGGGAATGAGCAGTTCTTC
15	TRBV28	NA	TRBJ1-5	NA	CASSLPVHSNQPQHF	TGTGCCAGCAGTTTGCCCGTTCATAGCAATCAGCCCCAGCATTTT
14	TRBV2	NA	TRBJ2-1	NA	CASSEEGHLNEQFF	TGTGCCAGCAGTGAAGAGGGCCACCTCAATGAGCAGTTCTTC
14	TRBV28	NA	TRBJ2-3	NA	CASSLRGTTDTQYF	TGTGCCAGCAGTTTAAGAGGGACCACAGATACGCAGTATTTT
12	TRBV28	NA	TRBJ1-2	TRBD1	CASNRGDYGYTF	TGTGCCAGCAACAGGGGGGACTATGGCTACACCTTC
15	TRBV6-6	NA	TRBJ2-6	NA	CASSTQVGGANVLTF	TGTGCCAGCAGTACACAAGTCGGAGGGGCCAACGTCCTGACTTTC
15	TRBV27	many	TRBJ2-7	NA	CASSYRGTDLYEQYF	TGTGCCAGCAGTTATAGGGGGACCGATCTCTACGAGCAGTACTTC
13	TRBV28	once	TRBJ1-2	NA	CASWAGVNYGYTF	TGTGCCAGCTGGGCAGGGGTTAACTATGGCTACACCTTC
9	TRBV10-3	NA	TRBJ1-1	NA	CAISGKAFF	TGTGCCATCAGTGGAAAAGCTTTCTTT
16	TRBV5-4	NA	TRBJ1-2	NA	CASSPGNTHTNYGYTF	TGTGCCAGCAGCCCCGGGAATACCCATACTAACTATGGCTACACCTTC
13	TRBV4-1	NA	TRBJ2-1	NA	CASSRGIPNEQFF	TGCGCCAGCAGCCGGGGTATTCCCAATGAGCAGTTCTTC
15	TRBV2	NA	TRBJ2-7	NA	CASSPPTGWGYEQYF	TGTGCCAGCAGTCCCCCTACGGGGTGGGGTTACGAGCAGTACTTC
14	TRBV28	NA	TRBJ2-7	TRBD2	CASGTSGLGDEQYF	TGTGCCAGCGGTACTAGCGGCCTTGGCGACGAGCAGTACTTC
11	TRBV15	NA	TRBJ2-7	NA	CATREQGEQYF	TGTGCCACCAGGGAACAGGGTGAGCAGTACTTC
13	TRBV28	few	TRBJ1-1	NA	CASSPVLNTEAFF	TGTGCCAGCAGCCCCGTCTTGAACACTGAAGCTTTCTTT
14	TRBV6-1	NA	TRBJ2-7	TRBD2	CATATSGSSYEQYF	TGTGCCACCGCTACTAGCGGGAGCTCCTACGAGCAGTACTTC
16	TRBV15	NA	TRBJ2-7	NA	CATSRGARQGGYEQYF	TGTGCCACCAGCAGAGGGGCGCGGCAGGGTGGCTACGAGCAGTACTTC
21	TRBV4-1	NA	TRBJ2-7	NA	CASSRRKFDRHENYNSYEQYF	TGCGCCAGCAGCCGCCGTAAATTCGACAGGCACGAGAACTACAACTCCTACGAGCAGTACTTC
13	TRBV5-1	NA	TRBJ2-5	NA	CACQRGGQETQYF	TGCGCCTGCCAGCGTGGCGGCCAAGAGACCCAGTACTTC
16	TRBV10-3	once	TRBJ2-7	TRBD2	CAISSRLAGKAHEQYF	TGTGCCATCAGTTCTAGACTAGCGGGAAAGGCCCACGAGCAGTACTTC
15	TRBV4-2	NA	TRBJ2-7	NA	CASSQEIRGSYEQYF	TGTGCCAGCAGCCAAGAGATTCGGGGCTCCTACGAGCAGTACTTC
13	TRBV6-5	NA	TRBJ2-7	NA	CASSYSANYEQYF	TGTGCCAGCAGTTACTCGGCCAACTACGAGCAGTACTTC
14	TRBV5-1	NA	TRBJ2-3	NA	CASSLLRVGDTQYF	TGCGCCAGCAGCTTGTTAAGGGTCGGGGATACGCAGTATTTT
14	TRBV7-2	NA	TRBJ1-1	TRBD1	CASSMRQGNTEAFF	TGTGCCAGCAGCATGCGACAGGGGAACACTGAAGCTTTCTTT
12	TRBV28	few	TRBJ1-1	TRBD1	CASSFRGQKAFF	TGTGCCAGCAGTTTCCGGGGACAGAAAGCTTTCTTT
12	TRBV28	NA	TRBJ2-1	NA	CASSFTHNEQFF	TGTGCCAGCAGTTTTACCCACAATGAGCAGTTCTTC
11	TRBV28	once	TRBJ2-7	NA	CASRGNYEQYF	TGTGCCAGCAGGGGGAACTACGAGCAGTACTTC
14	TRBV27	NA	TRBJ1-1	NA	CASSFGHRSAEAFF	TGTGCCAGCAGTTTTGGACACCGGTCCGCTGAAGCTTTCTTT
15	TRBV7-8	NA	TRBJ1-4	NA	CASSPPAGANEKLFF	TGTGCCAGCAGCCCCCCTGCCGGAGCTAATGAAAAACTGTTTTTT
13	TRBV7-8	NA	TRBJ2-1	TRBD2	CAASGAGVSEQFF	TGTGCCGCCAGCGGAGCGGGAGTGAGTGAGCAGTTCTTC
15	TRBV7-3	NA	TRBJ2-3	NA	CASSPGGGPTDTQYF	TGTGCCAGCAGCCCCGGAGGGGGCCCGACAGATACGCAGTATTTT
17	TRBV4-2	NA	TRBJ2-1	TRBD1	CASSQGEQGASYNEQFF	TGTGCCAGCAGCCAAGGCGAACAGGGGGCCTCCTACAATGAGCAGTTCTTC
14	TRBV6-5	NA	TRBJ2-7	TRBD1	CASSPGTGFNEQYF	TGTGCCAGCAGTCCCGGGACAGGGTTTAACGAGCAGTACTTC
15	TRBV19	many	TRBJ2-2	NA	CASNFLPGSTGELFF	TGTGCCAGTAACTTCCTCCCGGGAAGCACCGGGGAGCTGTTTTTT
12	TRBV2	NA	TRBJ2-7	NA	CASSEALAGKYF	TGTGCCAGCAGTGAAGCTTTGGCGGGAAAGTACTTC
15	TRBV4-1	few	TRBJ1-2	NA	CASSQGLRVNYGYTF	TGCGCCAGCAGCCAAGGGCTCAGGGTGAACTATGGCTACACCTTC
17	TRBV21-1	NA	TRBJ2-1	NA	CASSKALGTGGCNEQFF	TGTGCCAGCAGCAAAGCGCTAGGTACAGGGGGCTGCAATGAGCAGTTCTTC
14	TRBV5-6	few	TRBJ2-2	NA	CASRDRASHGELFF	TGTGCCAGCAGGGATCGGGCCTCGCACGGGGAGCTGTTTTTT
14	TRBV6-5	NA	TRBJ1-2	TRBD1	CASSSGQGVDGYTF	TGTGCCAGCAGTTCCGGACAGGGGGTTGATGGCTACACCTTC
14	TRBV6-5	NA	TRBJ1-1	NA	CASSLYGLNTEAFF	TGTGCCAGCAGCCTATACGGCCTGAACACTGAAGCTTTCTTT
15	TRBV6-5	NA	TRBJ2-7	TRBD2	CASSSPRTSGYEQYF	TGTGCCAGCAGTTCTCCACGGACTAGCGGCTACGAGCAGTACTTC
14	TRBV19	many	TRBJ1-2	NA	CASSPGTDYYGYTF	TGTGCCAGTAGTCCCGGAACAGATTATTATGGCTACACCTTC
14	TRBV7-9	NA	TRBJ1-5	TRBD1	CASSETGGDQPQHF	TGTGCCAGCAGCGAGACAGGGGGAGATCAGCCCCAGCATTTT
15	TRBV27	NA	TRBJ1-6	NA	CASRQESSYNSPLHF	TGTGCCAGCCGACAGGAGAGCTCCTATAATTCACCCCTCCACTTT